The 8 T cell receptor beta chains listed next were all sequenced from one sample in a study of T cell repertoires in cytomegalovirus infection. TCRdb used MiXCR to reprocess the reads, holding one entry per CDR3 protein. The repertoire holds some 350,000 distinct CDR3 sequences, with under 35% as singletons. For these TCRs, the target antigens are not known. The specimen was cultured PBMCs, collected from culture after CMV antigen stimulation. The receptors shown here come from a human donor in good health (CMV status not recorded). Some clones in this sample may be carry-over from other donors' samples.

This chain joins TRBV7-9 and TRBJ2-3, with 10 bases lining up with TRBD1. This CDR3 region has 17 residues. V lost 4 bases to trimming and J lost 3 bases; unmatched junction nucleotides: 10. The germline CDR1 and CDR2 sequences are SEHNR and FQNEAQ (reference sequence). The CDR3 DNA reads TGTGCCAGCAGCTCACAAAGACAGGGGGCAAATACAGATACGCAGTATTTT. Translation: CASSSQRQGANTDTQYF.

DNA of the CDR3: TGTGCCAGCAGCTTAAGGGGCCCTAGGAAGCAGTACTTC. It translates to CASSLRGPRKQYF. This sequence joins TRBV7-2 and TRBJ2-7, with D possibly matching TRBD1 (5 bases). CDR1 is SGHTA, CDR2 FQGNSA, per germline. This CDR3 contains 13 residues. V was pared by 2 bases and J by 8 bases, with 13 bases between.

This clonotype has at least ten counts. The V call is TRBV27, the J call TRBJ2-1; D is perhaps TRBD2 (6 bases). From germline, CDR1 is MNHEY and CDR2 SMNVEV (reference sequence). V shed 6 bases and J shed 2 bases, with 14 bases lying between them. The CDR3 is 15 residues long. CDR3 in DNA: TGTGCCAGCAGCCGAGAAGGGACTGCCTACAATGAGCAGTTCTTC. Amino acids: CASSREGTAYNEQFF.

In this sample, this clonotype turned up many times. The CDR3 DNA sequence: TGTGCCAGCAGCGATCAAGAGACCCAGTACTTC. The encoded protein is CASSDQETQYF. The rearrangement links TRBV7-2 to TRBJ2-5; no firm D call. The CDR3 loop spans 11 amino acids. V lost 5 bases, J lost 2 bases, and 3 bases lay in between. The germline V gene encodes CDR1 SGHTA and CDR2 FQGNSA. The entire variable domain, with the rest obtained from reference TRBV7-2 and TRBJ2-5, is as follows: GAGVSQSPSNKVTEKGKDVELRCDPISGHTALYWYRQSLGQGLEFLIYFQGNSAPDKSGLPSDRFSAERTGGSVSTLTIQRTQQEDSAVYLCASSDQETQYFGPGTRLLVL.

V usage is TRBV12-5 and J usage is TRBJ2-5; no reliable D call. This CDR3 is 11 amino acids long. Between the trimmed V and J ends, which lost 2 bases and 5 bases, there was a span of 3 bases. Germline CDR1 reads LGHNT; CDR2 reads FRNRAP. The CDR3 DNA is TGTGCTAGTGGTTTGAGGGAGACCCAGTACTTC. Residues: CASGLRETQYF.

The chain joins TRBV12-3 or TRBV12-4 to TRBJ1-4; 11 nucleotides match TRBD1. V shed 4 bases, J shed 8 bases, and the junction held 3 bases outside the gene matches. CDR3 length: 14 amino acids. This CDR3 is CASSWTGGSEKLFF. Here the CDR3 DNA reads TGTGCCAGCAGTTGGACAGGGGGCAGCGAAAAACTGTTTTTT.

Only a few counts were recorded for this clonotype. The chain joins TRBV7-3 to TRBJ1-1; 7 positions match TRBD1. The CDR3 sequence is 14 residues long. V trimming: 3 bases; J trimming: 4 bases; junction bases outside the gene matches: 5. Germline CDR1 and CDR2: SGHTA and FQGTGA. CDR3 nucleotides: TGTGCCAGCAGCTTGACAGGGCGGAGCACTGAAGCTTTCTTT. Protein sequence: CASSLTGRSTEAFF.

The chain is built from TRBV29-1 and TRBJ1-1; no reliable D call. Germline values: CDR1 SQVTM, CDR2 ANQGSEA. V lost 6 bases and J lost 1, with 12 bases in between. The CDR3 contains 13 residues. The CDR3 sequence is CSVERVQNTEAFF. CDR3 DNA: TGCAGCGTAGAGAGGGTCCAGAACACTGAAGCTTTCTTT. Full variable domain (outside the CDR3, taken from reference TRBV29-1 and TRBJ1-1): SAVISQKPSRDICQRGTSLTIQCQVDSQVTMMFWYRQQPGQSLTLIATANQGSEATYESGFVIDKFPISRPNLTFSTLTVSNMSPEDSSIYLCSVERVQNTEAFFGQGTRLTVV.